The 26 T cell receptor beta chains in this list originate from one sample, sequenced in a study of shared clonotypes between healthy human individuals. Positively selected for CCR7, the CD45RO-negative cells used as naive CD8 cells excluded terminally differentiated effector memory CD45RA+ cells. TCRdb's copy holds only in-frame clones and misses some; the assay was immunoSEQ multiplex PCR. The table has about 870,000 clones, 80% to 95% seen once; the top ten hold around 24%. Sequencing input: naive CD8+ T cells sorted from blood. The receptor source for this set is a young man in good health.

The V gene is TRBV7-9, the J gene TRBJ1-1; TRBD1 is a possible D gene (5 bases). V shed 0 bases and J shed 10 bases, with 12 bases lying between them. In germline, CDR1 is SEHNR, CDR2 FQNEAQ (reference sequence). The CDR3 spans 13 residues. Here the CDR3 DNA reads TGTGCCAGCAGCTTAGCTCACGATCAGGGAGCTTTCTTT. It translates to CASSLAHDQGAFF.

The genes are TRBV6-5 and TRBJ2-1, with D hard to call. The CDR3 length is 14 residues. Per the germline V gene, CDR1 is MNHEY and CDR2 is SVGAGI. V was cut by 2 bases and J by 3 bases, with 8 bases left in between. CDR3 sequence (DNA): TGTGCCAGCAGTTACATATTAGGCTACAATGAGCAGTTCTTC. This encodes CASSYILGYNEQFF.

The gene calls are TRBV10-2 and TRBJ2-7; D is unclear. Looked up from germline, CDR1 is WSHSY and CDR2 is SAAADI. This CDR3 contains 14 residues. Trimming cost V 2 bases and J 4 bases, with 12 bases left between them. The CDR3 DNA is TGCGCCAGCAGTGAGGACCAGGTTGGATACGAGCAGTACTTC. Translating it yields CASSEDQVGYEQYF.

This clone was seen only once. This chain uses TRBV28 with TRBJ2-5; TRBD2 aligns across 8 bases. The CDR3 is made up of 17 amino acids. The germline V gene encodes CDR1 MDHEN and CDR2 SYDVKM. The junction had 12 bases not matched to a gene; V was cut back by 5 bases and J by 1 base. This CDR3 is CASSTDRTSGSQETQYF. For the CDR3, the DNA is TGTGCCAGCAGTACCGACAGAACTAGCGGCTCCCAAGAGACCCAGTACTTC.

This clone was found once. J is TRBJ2-1 and V is TRBV10-1; the D is unclear. The CDR3 is 13 residues long. V lost 4 bases, J lost 9 bases, and 13 bases lay in between. Per germline, CDR1 WNHNN and CDR2 SYGVQD (reference sequence). The CDR3 loop is CASSGPSHGEQFF. The DNA of the CDR3 is TGCGCCAGCAGTGGACCATCGCACGGTGAGCAGTTCTTC.

In DNA form, the CDR3 reads TGTGCCAGCCAGGGAGTAGTTGGGGGCCGCTATGGCTACACCTTC. Amino acids: CASQGVVGGRYGYTF. The chain combines TRBV28 with TRBJ1-2, with D perhaps TRBD1 (6 bases). V shed 8 bases and J shed 4 bases, with 20 bases lying between them. The germline V gene has CDR1 MDHEN and CDR2 SYDVKM. The CDR3 sequence is 15 residues long.

This chain connects TRBV28 to TRBJ2-1; D remains unclear. In germline, CDR1 is MDHEN, CDR2 SYDVKM. Deletions cut 6 bases from V and 9 bases from J, with 6 bases between. This CDR3 contains 10 residues. CDR3 loop: CASSSSEQFF. The CDR3 bases are TGTGCCAGCAGCTCCTCTGAGCAGTTCTTC. The full variable domain, completed using reference TRBV28 and TRBJ2-1, is DVKVTQSSRYLVKRTGEKVFLECVQDMDHENMFWYRQDPGLGLRLIYFSYDVKMKEKGDIPEGYSVSREKKERFSLILESASTNQTSMYLCASSSSEQFFGPGTRLTVL.

The chain links TRBV27 to TRBJ2-3; D might be TRBD2 (6 bases). The ends were cut back, 2 bases at V and 0 bases at J, with 9 bases in the middle. Germline values: CDR1 MNHEY, CDR2 SMNVEV (reference sequence). The CDR3 loop spans 15 amino acids. The CDR3 is CASSLGGDSTDTQYF. CDR3 nucleotide sequence: TGTGCCAGCAGTTTAGGCGGGGACAGCACAGATACGCAGTATTTT.

The CDR3 DNA reads TGTGCCAGCAGTAGCGGTGGCTACACCTTC. Its translation: CASSSGGYTF. The chain carries TRBV6-1 and TRBJ1-2; D unclear. CDR1 and CDR2 (germline): MNHNS, SASEGT. This CDR3 comprises 10 residues. V shed 5 bases and J shed 7 bases, with 5 bases lying between them.

The rearrangement joins TRBV11-2 to TRBJ2-7; 8 bases match TRBD1. The CDR3 spans 16 residues. V trimming: 3 bases; J trimming: 4 bases; junction bases outside the gene matches: 11. In germline, CDR1 is SGHAT, CDR2 FQNNGV. The CDR3 loop reads CASSFGVRTGSYEQYF. CDR3 nucleotides: TGTGCCAGCAGCTTCGGGGTCAGGACAGGGTCTTACGAGCAGTACTTC.

This chain joins TRBV15 and TRBJ2-1; 7 nucleotides match TRBD1. V gave up 0 bases and J gave up 5 bases; unmatched junction bases: 4. The V gene's germline CDR1 is LNHNV and CDR2 YYDKDF (reference sequence). The CDR3 totals 15 residues. The CDR3 sequence: CATSRERGRDNEQFF. The CDR3 nucleotides read TGTGCCACCAGCAGAGAAAGGGGGCGCGACAATGAGCAGTTCTTC. The complete variable domain, with remaining parts taken from reference TRBV15 and TRBJ2-1, reads DAMVIQNPRYQVTQFGKPVTLSCSQTLNHNVMYWYQQKSSQAPKLLFHYYDKDFNNEADTPDNFQSRRPNTSFCFLDIRSPGLGDTAMYLCATSRERGRDNEQFFGPGTRLTVL.

This sequence joins TRBV5-1 and TRBJ2-2; D is perhaps TRBD1 (6 bases). CDR3 size: 15 residues. Germline V gene sequence: CDR1 SGHRS, CDR2 YFSETQ. V shed 4 bases and J shed 6 bases, with 16 bases lying between them. CDR3 sequence: CASSLGYRAPGELFF. CDR3 nucleotides: TGCGCCAGCAGCCTGGGTTACAGGGCACCCGGGGAGCTGTTTTTT.

V and J are TRBV6-1 and TRBJ1-2, with no clear D. The CDR3 contains 12 residues. V shed 8 bases and J shed 8 bases, with 15 bases lying between them. Germline CDR1 is MNHNS and CDR2 is SASEGT. The CDR3 loop reads CASFGRKDGYTF. CDR3 sequence (DNA): TGTGCCAGCTTCGGCAGGAAGGACGGCTACACCTTC.

The rearrangement joins TRBV18 to TRBJ2-7; D perhaps matches TRBD1 (6 bases). The CDR3 extends over 15 amino acids. V gave up 5 bases and J gave up 2 bases, with 16 bases separating them. The V gene's germline CDR1 is KGHSH and CDR2 LQKENI. CDR3: CASSSNRDIPYEQYF. The DNA for the CDR3 is TGTGCCAGCTCATCAAACCGGGACATACCCTACGAGCAGTACTTC.

The chain links TRBV29-1 to TRBJ2-1, with 8 bases lining up with TRBD2. Germline V gene lookup returns CDR1 SQVTM and CDR2 ANQGSEA. The CDR3 covers 15 residues. V dropped 3 bases and J dropped 9; count of bases not matched to a gene: 13. CDR3 nucleotides: TGCAGCGTTGAGGCGGATTTAGGGACTAGTGGTGAGCAGTTCTTC. Translated: CSVEADLGTSGEQFF.

The J gene is TRBJ2-1, the V gene TRBV6-1; the D gene is possibly TRBD2 (5 bases). V was clipped by 8 bases and J by 0 bases, with 11 bases between them. CDR1 and CDR2 (germline): MNHNS, SASEGT. CDR3 size: 14 residues. The CDR3 protein is CASASGSSYNEQFF. CDR3 nucleotide sequence: TGTGCCAGCGCTTCGGGAAGCTCCTACAATGAGCAGTTCTTC.

The chain employs TRBV6-5 and TRBJ2-3; tentative D call: TRBD2 (5 bases). This CDR3 comprises 13 residues. Germline assignment: CDR1 MNHEY and CDR2 SVGAGI. The germline V and J ends were trimmed by 6 bases and 2 bases, with 9 bases remaining between them. The CDR3 nucleotides read TGTGCCAGCAGAGCGGCCTACACAGATACGCAGTATTTT. Translation: CASRAAYTDTQYF.

This clone was observed once. The genes are TRBV2 and TRBJ2-1; D might be TRBD1 (6 bases). With 11 bases removed from V and 6 bases from J, the gap between germline ends came to 20 bases. The CDR3 loop spans 14 amino acids. The germline CDR1 and CDR2 sequences are SNHLY and FYNNEI. This CDR3 reads CAANHRTGSNEQFF. The DNA of the CDR3 is TGTGCCGCTAATCACCGCACAGGGTCCAATGAGCAGTTCTTC.

V and J are TRBV7-9 and TRBJ1-4; D is perhaps TRBD1 (5 bases). With 1 base removed from V and 4 bases from J, the gap between germline ends came to 10 bases. The CDR3 is 15 residues long. In germline, CDR1 is SEHNR, CDR2 FQNEAQ (reference sequence). The CDR3 reads CASSLEGEGNEKLFF. DNA for the CDR3: TGTGCCAGCAGCTTAGAAGGGGAGGGTAATGAAAAACTGTTTTTT.

Only one count was recorded for this clone. The V gene is TRBV29-1, the J gene TRBJ2-7, with D perhaps matching TRBD1 or TRBD2 (5 bases each). The germline gives CDR1 SQVTM, CDR2 ANQGSEA. The CDR3 length is 12 residues. The ends were cut back, 4 bases at V and 7 bases at J, with 14 bases in the middle. The CDR3 loop is CSVVFQGGEQYF. The CDR3 DNA sequence: TGCAGCGTTGTTTTCCAGGGCGGGGAGCAGTACTTC.

This chain joins TRBV6-5 and TRBJ2-1; D may be TRBD2 (5 bases). The CDR3 sequence is 15 residues long. Germline values: CDR1 MNHEY, CDR2 SVGAGI. Trimming pared 2 bases from V and 6 bases from J, leaving 14 bases between. The CDR3 nucleotides read TGTGCCAGCAGTTACGCGGACTTCGATCGCAATGAGCAGTTCTTC. Protein product: CASSYADFDRNEQFF.

V is TRBV7-9 and J is TRBJ1-2; no reliable D call. V was clipped by 2 bases and J by 2 bases, with 6 bases between them. Germline CDR1 SEHNR, CDR2 FQNEAQ (reference sequence). The CDR3 runs to 13 residues. The CDR3: CASSLQDNYGYTF. The CDR3 nucleotides are TGTGCCAGCAGCTTACAGGACAACTATGGCTACACCTTC.

The chain uses TRBV11-2 and TRBJ2-7, with TRBD1 as a possible D gene (6 bases). The CDR3 extends over 14 amino acids. V was cut by 1 base and J by 7 bases, with 14 bases left in between. Per the germline V gene, CDR1 is SGHAT and CDR2 is FQNNGV. Here the CDR3 reads CASSLGTAPREQYF. CDR3 nucleotide sequence: TGTGCCAGCAGCTTAGGGACAGCCCCTCGGGAGCAGTACTTC.

This chain connects TRBV14 to TRBJ2-3; tentatively, D is TRBD2 (6 bases). V lost 4 bases to trimming and J lost 0 bases, with 14 bases between them. CDR3 length: 16 residues. Germline V lookup: CDR1 SGHDN, CDR2 FVKESK. CDR3 coding DNA: TGTGCCAGCAGCCCGACCCCGGGACTGAGCACAGATACGCAGTATTTT. Its translation is CASSPTPGLSTDTQYF. The whole variable domain, filled in from reference TRBV14 and TRBJ2-3, reads EAGVTQFPSHSVIEKGQTVTLRCDPISGHDNLYWYRRVMGKEIKFLLHFVKESKQDESGMPNNRFLAERTGGTYSTLKVQPAELEDSGVYFCASSPTPGLSTDTQYFGPGTRLTVL.

As concerns this clone: The sample contains more than one DNA sequence encoding this CDR3. The V call is TRBV27, the J call TRBJ2-1; no definite D call. Germline CDR1 and CDR2: MNHEY and SMNVEV (reference sequence). Trimming pared 3 bases from V and 4 bases from J, leaving 1 base between. The CDR3 contains 11 residues. CDR3 protein: CASSLYNEQFF. CDR3 nucleotide sequence: TGTGCCAGCAGTTTGTACAATGAGCAGTTCTTC.

The rearrangement uses TRBV6-6 and TRBJ2-7, with 7 bases fitting TRBD1. In germline, CDR1 is MNHNY, CDR2 SVGAGI (reference sequence). The CDR3 loop spans 14 amino acids. Trimming took 5 bases from V and 0 from J; bases not matched to a gene: 4. The CDR3 nucleotides read TGTGCCAGCAGTCCGGGACAGATCTCCTACGAGCAGTACTTC. Amino acid sequence: CASSPGQISYEQYF.